A single TCR beta chain is shown here with its context. Its antigen is currently unknown. V was clipped by 3 bases and J by 1 base, with 6 bases between them. CDR1 and CDR2 from the germline V gene are KGHSH and LQKENI. The CDR3 is 13 amino acids. The sample comes from a study of lymphopenia after photon versus proton radiotherapy. Study outcomes and limitations: Post-nadir TCR diversity decline inversely tracked overall survival among those who died. Only patients who died were analyzed for survival; proton advantage is unproven. Relative stability marked proton patients; photon patients lost diversity and naive cells.

TCRdb's copy holds only in-frame clones and misses some; the assay was immunoSEQ multiplex PCR. Of more than 5,500 clones in the sample, 70% to 85% were seen once. The receptor's source is a man aged 30 to 45 with gastric cancer. V usage is TRBV18 and J usage is TRBJ1-1; TRBD1 might be the D (5 bases). The sequences come from peripheral blood, collected from a patient treated with photon-based radiotherapy. This chain's CDR3 is CASSPGENTEAFF. CDR3 nucleotide sequence: TGTGCCAGCTCACCGGGGGAGAACACTGAAGCTTTCTTT.